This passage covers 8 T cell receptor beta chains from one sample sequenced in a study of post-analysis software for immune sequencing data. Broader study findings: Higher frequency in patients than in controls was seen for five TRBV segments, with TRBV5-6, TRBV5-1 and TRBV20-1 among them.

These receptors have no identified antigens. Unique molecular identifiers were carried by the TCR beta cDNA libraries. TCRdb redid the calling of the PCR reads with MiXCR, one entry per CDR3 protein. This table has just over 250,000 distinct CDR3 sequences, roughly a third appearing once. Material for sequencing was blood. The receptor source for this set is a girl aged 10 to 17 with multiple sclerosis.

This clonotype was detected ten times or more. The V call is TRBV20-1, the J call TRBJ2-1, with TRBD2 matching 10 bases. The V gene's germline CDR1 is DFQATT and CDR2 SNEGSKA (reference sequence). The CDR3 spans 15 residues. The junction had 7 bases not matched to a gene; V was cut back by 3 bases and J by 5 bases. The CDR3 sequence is CSASQLAGGDNEQFF. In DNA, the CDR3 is TGCAGTGCTAGCCAATTAGCGGGGGGTGACAATGAGCAGTTCTTC.

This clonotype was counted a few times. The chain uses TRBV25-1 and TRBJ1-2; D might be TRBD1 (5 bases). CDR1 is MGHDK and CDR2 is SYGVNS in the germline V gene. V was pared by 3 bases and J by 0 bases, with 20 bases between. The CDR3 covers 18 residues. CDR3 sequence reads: CASSEGGRRRGANYGYTF. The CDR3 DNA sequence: TGTGCCAGCAGTGAGGGCGGGAGACGAAGGGGTGCTAACTATGGCTACACCTTC.

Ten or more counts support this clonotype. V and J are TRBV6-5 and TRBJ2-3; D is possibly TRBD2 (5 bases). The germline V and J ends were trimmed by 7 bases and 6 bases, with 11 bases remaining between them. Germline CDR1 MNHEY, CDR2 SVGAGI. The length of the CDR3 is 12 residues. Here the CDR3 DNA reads TGTGCCAGCACGGAAACGGGGGATACGCAGTATTTT. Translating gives CASTETGDTQYF.

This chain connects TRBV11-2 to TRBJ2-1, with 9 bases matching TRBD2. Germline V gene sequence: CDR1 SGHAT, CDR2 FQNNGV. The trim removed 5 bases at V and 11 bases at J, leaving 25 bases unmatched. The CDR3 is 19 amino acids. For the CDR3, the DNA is TGTGCCAGCAGCCCCCAGATGGGGAGCGGGCTAGCGGGACGCAAGAAGCAGTTCTTC. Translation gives CASSPQMGSGLAGRKKQFF.

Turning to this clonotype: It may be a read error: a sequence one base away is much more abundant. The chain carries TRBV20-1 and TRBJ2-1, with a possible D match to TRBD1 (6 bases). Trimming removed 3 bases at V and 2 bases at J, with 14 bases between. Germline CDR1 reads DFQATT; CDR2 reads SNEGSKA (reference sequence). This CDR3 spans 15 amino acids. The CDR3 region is CSASGQGTTYNEQFF. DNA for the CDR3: TGCAGTGCTAGCGGCCAGGGGACCACCTACAATGAGCAGTTCTTC.

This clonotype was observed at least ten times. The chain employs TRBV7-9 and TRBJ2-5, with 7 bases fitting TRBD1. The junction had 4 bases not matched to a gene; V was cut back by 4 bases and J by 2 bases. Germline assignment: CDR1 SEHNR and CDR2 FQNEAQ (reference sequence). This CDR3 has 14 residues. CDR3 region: CASSSRDSQETQYF. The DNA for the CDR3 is TGTGCCAGCAGCTCTCGGGACAGTCAAGAGACCCAGTACTTC. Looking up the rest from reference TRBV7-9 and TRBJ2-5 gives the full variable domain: DTGVSQNPRHKITKRGQNVTFRCDPISEHNRLYWYRQTLGQGPEFLTYFQNEAQLEKSRLLSDRFSAERPKGSFSTLEIQRTEQGDSAMYLCASSSRDSQETQYFGPGTRLLVL.

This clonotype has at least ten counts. The CDR3 DNA reads TGCAGCGTTGAAGCCGGCCAGAGCAATAACTATGGCTACACCTTC. Residues: CSVEAGQSNNYGYTF. The chain links TRBV29-1 to TRBJ1-2; D call uncertain. V lost 1 base, J lost 1 base, and 13 bases lay in between. Germline V gives CDR1 SQVTM, CDR2 ANQGSEA. This CDR3 is built from 15 residues.

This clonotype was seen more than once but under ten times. The DNA for the CDR3 is TGTGCCAGCAGTTTATCCCACAGGGGGGGGCCATCTGAAAAACTGTTTTTT. It is translated as CASSLSHRGGPSEKLFF. This chain links TRBV28 with TRBJ1-4; 8 bases line up with TRBD1. After removal of 1 base from V and 7 bases from J, the junction contained 11 bases not matched to a gene. Germline V gene data show CDR1 as MDHEN and CDR2 as SYDVKM. This CDR3 contains 17 residues.